These 30 T cell receptor beta chains were all obtained from the same sample, sequenced in a study of blood T cell repertoires in COVID-19. Measured with immunoSEQ multiplex PCR; TCRdb has only the in-frame clones, and not every one. The table includes about 240,000 clones, roughly 80% detected once. Sequencing input: peripheral blood. Source of these receptors: a woman between 18 and 29 years old with acute or convalescent COVID-19.

J is TRBJ2-5 and V is TRBV28; D unclear. Trimming stripped 4 bases from V and 2 bases from J, with 11 bases between. This CDR3 has 14 amino acids. Per germline, CDR1 MDHEN and CDR2 SYDVKM. CDR3 amino acids: CASSSLGLQETQYF. In nucleotides, the CDR3 is TGTGCCAGCAGTTCCCTCGGGTTACAAGAGACCCAGTACTTC.

The genes are TRBV7-9 and TRBJ1-1; 11 positions agree with TRBD1. V trimming: 5 bases; J trimming: 4 bases; junction bases outside the gene matches: 9. The CDR3 has 16 residues. Germline CDR1 SEHNR, CDR2 FQNEAQ (reference sequence). The CDR3 reads CASSPGQGADITEAFF. As DNA, the CDR3 is TGTGCCAGCAGCCCCGGACAGGGGGCTGACATCACTGAAGCTTTCTTT. Full variable domain (outside the CDR3, taken from reference TRBV7-9 and TRBJ1-1): DTGVSQNPRHKITKRGQNVTFRCDPISEHNRLYWYRQTLGQGPEFLTYFQNEAQLEKSRLLSDRFSAERPKGSFSTLEIQRTEQGDSAMYLCASSPGQGADITEAFFGQGTRLTVV.

This CDR3 is CASSFGKANYGYTF. The CDR3 DNA is TGTGCCAGCAGTTTTGGCAAAGCTAACTATGGCTACACCTTC. V and J are TRBV27 and TRBJ1-2, with no clear D. This CDR3 is built from 14 residues. Germline V gives CDR1 MNHEY, CDR2 SMNVEV (reference sequence). V lost 3 bases and J 0 bases, leaving 8 bases between the germline ends.

In its sample, this clone was seen once. V gene TRBV29-1 combines with J gene TRBJ2-5, with 8 nucleotides matching TRBD1. V lost 5 bases to trimming and J lost 5 bases; unmatched junction nucleotides: 7. This CDR3 is built from 13 residues. The V gene's germline CDR1 is SQVTM and CDR2 ANQGSEA. The CDR3 nucleotides read TGCAGCGTTTGGGCAGGGGGCGCGGAGACCCAGTACTTC. This sequence encodes CSVWAGGAETQYF.

In its sample, this clone was seen a few times. V and J are TRBV28 and TRBJ2-7, with no clear D. CDR1 is MDHEN, CDR2 SYDVKM, per germline. This CDR3 region has 11 residues. The V end lost 2 bases, the J end lost 4 bases, and 3 bases lay between the germline ends. In nucleotides, the CDR3 is TGTGCCAGCAGTTTACAGTACGAGCAGTACTTC. It encodes CASSLQYEQYF.

This chain uses TRBV5-8 with TRBJ1-5; 7 bases agree with TRBD1. Germline-derived CDR1 and CDR2 are SGHTS and YDEGEE. The J segment lost 8 bases and the V segment lost 3 bases, leaving 17 bases of the junction unmatched. The CDR3 consists of 17 residues. CDR3 bases: TGTGCCAGCAGCTCGGGAATACGGACAGGAGGGGGTGAGCCCCAGCATTTT. Amino acid sequence: CASSSGIRTGGGEPQHF. The whole variable domain, remainder taken from reference TRBV5-8 and TRBJ1-5, is EAGVTQSPTHLIKTRGQQATLRCSPISGHTSVYWYQQALGLGLQFLLWYDEGEERNRGNFPPRFSGRQFPNYSSELNVNALELEDSALYLCASSSGIRTGGGEPQHFGDGTRLSIL.

This chain links TRBV6-5 with TRBJ1-1; a possible D gene is TRBD1 (5 bases). Between the trimmed V and J ends, which lost 6 bases and 3 bases, there was a span of 11 bases. The CDR3 length is 13 residues. Germline CDR1 and CDR2: MNHEY and SVGAGI. The CDR3 DNA reads TGTGCCAGCAGCCTCCTAGGGGACACTGAAGCTTTCTTT. It specifies CASSLLGDTEAFF.

V gene TRBV7-9 combines with J gene TRBJ1-4, with 7 nucleotides matching TRBD1. Looked up from germline, CDR1 is SEHNR and CDR2 is FQNEAQ (reference sequence). Germline trimming cut 0 bases from V and 1 base from J; bases unmatched to any gene: 2. This CDR3 contains 16 residues. The CDR3 loop reads CASSLAYRGTNEKLFF. CDR3 coding DNA: TGTGCCAGCAGCTTAGCCTACAGGGGAACTAATGAAAAACTGTTTTTT.

The chain links TRBV9 to TRBJ1-1; a weak D match, TRBD1 (6 bases). This CDR3 is 15 amino acids long. The V end was cut by 3 bases, the J end by 1 base, with 13 bases between. CDR1 and CDR2 (germline): SGDLS, YYNGEE. DNA of the CDR3: TGTGCCAGCAGCGCAATGGACAGACCGAACACTGAAGCTTTCTTT. Amino acids: CASSAMDRPNTEAFF. Full variable domain (outside the CDR3, taken from reference TRBV9 and TRBJ1-1): DSGVTQTPKHLITATGQRVTLRCSPRSGDLSVYWYQQSLDQGLQFLIQYYNGEERAKGNILERFSAQQFPDLHSELNLSSLELGDSALYFCASSAMDRPNTEAFFGQGTRLTVV.

The V gene is TRBV27, the J gene TRBJ2-4; 15 positions agree with TRBD2. V trimming: 6 bases; J trimming: 1 base; junction bases outside the gene matches: 7. There are 18 residues in the CDR3. CDR1 MNHEY and CDR2 SMNVEV come from the germline V gene (reference sequence). CDR3 region: CASSRTSGRALAKNIQYF. For the CDR3, the DNA is TGTGCCAGCAGCCGGACTAGCGGGAGGGCCTTGGCCAAAAACATTCAGTACTTC.

J is TRBJ2-7 and V is TRBV4-2; TRBD2 matches 14 bases. V dropped 0 bases and J dropped 5; count of bases not matched to a gene: 6. The CDR3 consists of 17 residues. In germline, CDR1 is LGHNA, CDR2 YNFKEQ. The DNA for the CDR3 is TGTGCCAGCAGCCAAGATCGGAGACTAGCGGGAGGGCACGAGCAGTACTTC. Translating it yields CASSQDRRLAGGHEQYF.

The chain recombines TRBV18 with TRBJ2-7; possibly TRBD1 for D (5 bases). Germline CDR1 is KGHSH and CDR2 is LQKENI. This CDR3 spans 16 amino acids. V shed 0 bases and J shed 5 bases, with 17 bases lying between them. The CDR3 reads CASSPPMMTVSHEQYF. The CDR3 bases are TGTGCCAGCTCACCACCGATGATGACAGTTAGCCACGAGCAGTACTTC. Filled out from reference TRBV18 and TRBJ2-7, the complete variable domain reads NAGVMQNPRHLVRRRGQEARLRCSPMKGHSHVYWYRQLPEEGLKFMVYLQKENIIDESGMPKERFSAEFPKEGPSILRIQQVVRGDSAAYFCASSPPMMTVSHEQYFGPGTRLTVT.

In its sample, this clone was seen once. This chain connects TRBV25-1 to TRBJ2-2; TRBD1 matches 8 bases. The V segment lost 3 bases and the J segment 5 bases; nucleotides outside the gene matches: 8. The CDR3 covers 16 residues. Germline CDR1 reads MGHDK; CDR2 reads SYGVNS. In DNA form, the CDR3 reads TGTGCCAGCAGTGAGCCCAGGGGGCTTGGAACCGGGGAGCTGTTTTTT. Amino acid sequence: CASSEPRGLGTGELFF.

V usage is TRBV6-2 or TRBV6-3 and J usage is TRBJ1-5, with TRBD1 matching over 11 bases. Unmatched junction bases numbered 10, after V lost 6 bases and J lost 6 bases. Germline V gene data show CDR1 as MNHEY and CDR2 as SVGEGT. This CDR3 has 16 residues. CDR3 coding DNA: TGTGCCAGCAGCCGGATGGACAGGGGGCCCGTTCAGCCCCAGCATTTT. Translation: CASSRMDRGPVQPQHF.

The genes are TRBV2 and TRBJ2-1; TRBD1 aligns across 7 bases. CDR1 and CDR2 (germline): SNHLY, FYNNEI. J lost 4 bases, V lost 4 bases, and 10 bases had no gene match. There are 16 residues in the CDR3. The CDR3 nucleotides are TGTGCCAGCAGTGGAGACAGGGTGGGTTTTTACAATGAGCAGTTCTTC. It is translated as CASSGDRVGFYNEQFF.

V gene TRBV13 combines with J gene TRBJ2-7, with a possible D match to TRBD1 (6 bases). Trimming removed 3 bases from V and 3 bases from J, with 27 bases in between. Germline V gene lookup returns CDR1 PRHDT and CDR2 FYEKMQ (reference sequence). This CDR3 has 19 amino acids. CDR3 in DNA: TGTGCCAGCAGCTTTGGGACAAAAGCTCAAACACAATCAAACTACGAGCAGTACTTC. It encodes CASSFGTKAQTQSNYEQYF.

The rearrangement uses TRBV29-1 and TRBJ2-7, with 10 bases lining up with TRBD2. From germline, CDR1 is SQVTM and CDR2 ANQGSEA. The trim removed 7 bases at V and 1 base at J, leaving 7 bases unmatched. This CDR3 region has 14 residues. The CDR3 is CSAGLAGVSYEQYF. Written as DNA, the CDR3 is TGCAGCGCCGGGCTAGCGGGAGTTTCCTACGAGCAGTACTTC.

V and J are TRBV28 and TRBJ2-1; 10 bases map to TRBD2. Looked up from germline, CDR1 is MDHEN and CDR2 is SYDVKM. This CDR3 contains 16 residues. V shed 4 bases and J 9 bases; nucleotides not matched to a gene: 12. In nucleotides, the CDR3 is TGTGCCAGCAGTTCGGAAACTAGCGGGATTTTGGGTGAGCAGTTCTTC. This sequence encodes CASSSETSGILGEQFF. The complete variable domain, with remaining parts taken from reference TRBV28 and TRBJ2-1, reads DVKVTQSSRYLVKRTGEKVFLECVQDMDHENMFWYRQDPGLGLRLIYFSYDVKMKEKGDIPEGYSVSREKKERFSLILESASTNQTSMYLCASSSETSGILGEQFFGPGTRLTVL.

This clone appeared a few times. This chain links TRBV7-9 with TRBJ1-4, with a tentative D call TRBD1 (6 bases). V lost 4 bases to trimming and J lost 0 bases, with 12 bases between them. The CDR3 spans 16 residues. Per germline, CDR1 SEHNR and CDR2 FQNEAQ (reference sequence). The CDR3 DNA reads TGTGCCAGCAGCTCCCGCCGGACAGCAACTAATGAAAAACTGTTTTTT. This translates into CASSSRRTATNEKLFF.

This sequence joins TRBV3-1 (or the pseudogene TRBV3-2) and TRBJ2-5, with D perhaps matching TRBD1 (6 bases). CDR1 and CDR2 from the germline V gene are LGHDT and YNNKEL (reference sequence). The CDR3 is 16 amino acids. Trimming stripped 0 bases from V and 5 bases from J, with 16 bases between. In nucleotides, the CDR3 is TGTGCCAGCAGCCAAGATCTGCAGGGAAGGGGGGAGACCCAGTACTTC. Protein: CASSQDLQGRGETQYF.

The genes are TRBV7-8 and TRBJ2-3, with a tentative D call TRBD2 (5 bases). This CDR3 has 12 amino acids. Germline V gene data show CDR1 as SGHVS and CDR2 as FQNEAQ. Trimming took 7 bases from V and 6 from J, leaving 11 bases between them. In nucleotides, the CDR3 is TGTGCCAGCAAAAGGACTTCCGATACGCAGTATTTT. Encoded protein: CASKRTSDTQYF.

The chain links TRBV4-3 to TRBJ2-7; 13 nucleotides match TRBD2. The CDR3 runs 15 residues. The germline V gene encodes CDR1 LGHNA and CDR2 YSLEER. The V gene end was trimmed by 4 bases and the J gene end by 7 bases; junction bases not matched to a gene: 7. CDR3 bases: TGCGCCAGCAGCCTACTACTGGGACTAGCGGGAGAGCAGTACTTC. Translated, it gives CASSLLLGLAGEQYF.

This sequence joins TRBV19 and TRBJ1-3; the D gene is possibly TRBD1 (6 bases). The CDR3 runs 19 residues. Trimming pared 5 bases from V and 0 bases from J, leaving 23 bases between. The germline gives CDR1 LNHDA, CDR2 SQIVND (reference sequence). The chain's CDR3 is CASSGWTDSPSISGNTIYF. CDR3 nucleotides: TGTGCCAGTAGTGGGTGGACAGATTCTCCCTCCATCTCTGGAAACACCATATATTTT.

V gene TRBV10-1 combines with J gene TRBJ2-7; TRBD1 matches 10 bases. The CDR3 is 15 amino acids. Trimming took 2 bases from V and 1 from J; bases not matched to a gene: 2. The germline V gene encodes CDR1 WNHNN and CDR2 SYGVQD (reference sequence). CDR3 protein: CASSEGTGASYEQYF. Here the CDR3 DNA reads TGCGCCAGCAGTGAGGGGACAGGGGCTTCCTACGAGCAGTACTTC.

CDR3 protein: CASSEGQPGPNSPLHF. The DNA of the CDR3 is TGCGCCAGCAGTGAGGGACAGCCAGGACCTAATTCACCCCTCCACTTT. The rearrangement links TRBV10-1 to TRBJ1-6, with TRBD1 as a possible D gene (6 bases). Germline V gives CDR1 WNHNN, CDR2 SYGVQD (reference sequence). The CDR3 runs to 16 residues. V lost 2 bases, J lost 6 bases, and 14 bases lay in between.

A single count supports this clone. The chain links TRBV7-2 to TRBJ2-5; TRBD2 is a possible D gene (5 bases). Germline CDR1 reads SGHTA; CDR2 reads FQGNSA. Trimming removed 4 bases from V and 4 bases from J, with 16 bases in between. This CDR3 is 15 amino acids long. CDR3 in DNA: TGTGCCAGCAGCTCCCTCGGACTGTGGGGAGAGACCCAGTACTTC. Residues: CASSSLGLWGETQYF.

The chain is built from TRBV7-9 and TRBJ1-6; TRBD1 might be the D (5 bases). Trimming took 5 bases from V and 6 from J, leaving 17 bases between them. The germline V gene encodes CDR1 SEHNR and CDR2 FQNEAQ (reference sequence). The length of the CDR3 is 16 residues. The CDR3 loop is CASSPSPGGVNSPLHF. The CDR3 bases are TGTGCCAGCAGCCCCTCTCCGGGGGGTGTTAATTCACCCCTCCACTTT. The full variable domain, rest sourced from reference TRBV7-9 and TRBJ1-6, is DTGVSQNPRHKITKRGQNVTFRCDPISEHNRLYWYRQTLGQGPEFLTYFQNEAQLEKSRLLSDRFSAERPKGSFSTLEIQRTEQGDSAMYLCASSPSPGGVNSPLHFGNGTRLTVT.

This CDR3 is CASSQETSREQFF. The DNA for the CDR3 is TGTGCCAGCAGCCAAGAGACTAGCCGTGAGCAGTTCTTC. The chain combines TRBV6-1 with TRBJ2-1; 7 bases agree with TRBD2. V shed 6 bases and J 9 bases; nucleotides not matched to a gene: 8. Looked up from germline, CDR1 is MNHNS and CDR2 is SASEGT. This CDR3 has 13 residues.

This chain connects TRBV5-1 to TRBJ2-7; no clear D. The germline V and J ends were trimmed by 2 bases and 5 bases, with 17 bases remaining between them. The CDR3 runs 15 residues. Germline values: CDR1 SGHRS, CDR2 YFSETQ. CDR3 in DNA: TGCGCCAGCAGCTTCCGTGGTAGTGAGGTCCACGAGCAGTACTTC. Encoded protein: CASSFRGSEVHEQYF.

This sequence joins TRBV28 and TRBJ1-2, with TRBD1 identical over 7 bases. The CDR3 loop spans 17 amino acids. CDR1 MDHEN and CDR2 SYDVKM come from the germline V gene. V lost 6 bases, J lost 3 bases, and 16 bases stayed unmatched. DNA for the CDR3: TGTGCCAGCAGGTTGCTGGGCCTGCGGGACAGAGACTATGGCTACACCTTC. This codes for CASRLLGLRDRDYGYTF.